This TCR beta chain was retrieved from a study of shared clonotypes between healthy human individuals. CD45RO-negative, CCR7-positively selected cells formed the naive CD8 fraction, excluding terminally differentiated effector memory CD45RA+ cells. Those who donated, Caucasian adults without exception, all lived in Nashville, Tennessee. Using immunoSEQ multiplex PCR, the repertoire was profiled, and TCRdb retains in-frame clones only, with some absent. This sample yields fewer than 800,000 clones, of which about 90% are seen a single time; 24% belongs to the top ten. Concerning this clone: The sample contains more than one DNA sequence encoding this CDR3.

The germline V gene encodes CDR1 SGHNT and CDR2 YYREEE (reference sequence). The CDR3 has 12 amino acids. Trimming shortened V by 4 bases and J by 0 bases, and 4 bases separated the two germline ends. The chain has TRBV5-4 and TRBJ1-2; the D is unclear. The sequenced material came from naive CD8+ T cells sorted from blood. The receptor's source is a man aged 25-40 years in good health. CDR3: CASSAANYGYTF. The CDR3 nucleotides are TGTGCCAGCAGCGCAGCTAACTATGGCTACACCTTC.